This TCR beta chain emerged from a study of regulatory T cells. Study-level results: Regulatory T cells showed the strongest V-J pair restriction and V/J gene skewing among patient repertoires.

Patients aged 2 to 39 years had fewer naive T cells. Primers: 52 TRBV forward and 13 TRBJ reverse. Repertoires were generated with immunoSEQ multiplex PCR, while TCRdb's copy carries only in-frame clones and drops some. The data hold over 5,500 clones, with 70% to 85% observed a single time. For this clone: What it binds is unknown.

Sequencing input: CD8+ T cells sorted from blood. This receptor was taken from a child aged 5 to 17 with CD3G deficiency.

CDR3: CASSGGDRSPYEQYF. The CDR3 coding sequence is TGTGCCAGCAGTGGGGGGGACAGAAGCCCCTACGAGCAGTACTTC. The gene calls are TRBV28 and TRBJ2-7, with D perhaps matching TRBD1 or TRBD2 (7 bases each). The germline V and J ends were trimmed by 5 bases and 2 bases, with 16 bases remaining between them. The germline V gene has CDR1 MDHEN and CDR2 SYDVKM. This CDR3 spans 15 amino acids.